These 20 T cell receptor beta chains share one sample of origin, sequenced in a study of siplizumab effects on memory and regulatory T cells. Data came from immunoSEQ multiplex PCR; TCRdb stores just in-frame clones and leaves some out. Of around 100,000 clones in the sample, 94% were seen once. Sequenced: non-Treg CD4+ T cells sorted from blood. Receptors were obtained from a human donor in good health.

The CDR3 nucleotides read TGTGCCTGGAGTGAGGGACGGAACTATGGCTACACCTTC. This sequence encodes CAWSEGRNYGYTF. The gene calls are TRBV30 and TRBJ1-2; D is possibly TRBD1 (5 bases). CDR1 and CDR2 (germline): GTSNPN, SVGIG (reference sequence). Trimming took 1 base from V and 2 from J, leaving 8 bases between them. CDR3 length: 13 residues.

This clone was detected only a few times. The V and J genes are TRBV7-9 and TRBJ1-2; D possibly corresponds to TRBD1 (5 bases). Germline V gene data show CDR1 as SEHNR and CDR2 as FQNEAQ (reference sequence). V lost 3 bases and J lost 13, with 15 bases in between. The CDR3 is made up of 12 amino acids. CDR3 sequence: CASSLGGGLATF. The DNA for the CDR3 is TGTGCCAGCAGCTTGGGCGGGGGTCTGGCCACCTTC. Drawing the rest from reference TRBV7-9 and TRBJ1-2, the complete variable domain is DTGVSQNPRHKITKRGQNVTFRCDPISEHNRLYWYRQTLGQGPEFLTYFQNEAQLEKSRLLSDRFSAERPKGSFSTLEIQRTEQGDSAMYLCASSLGGGLATFGSGTRLTVV.

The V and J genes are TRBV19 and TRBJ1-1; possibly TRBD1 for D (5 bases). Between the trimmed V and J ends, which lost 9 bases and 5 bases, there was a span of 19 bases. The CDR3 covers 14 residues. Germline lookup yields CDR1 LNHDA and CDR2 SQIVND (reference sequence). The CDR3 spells CASSGGGSRTEAFF. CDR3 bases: TGTGCCAGCTCCGGGGGTGGATCCCGGACTGAAGCTTTCTTT.

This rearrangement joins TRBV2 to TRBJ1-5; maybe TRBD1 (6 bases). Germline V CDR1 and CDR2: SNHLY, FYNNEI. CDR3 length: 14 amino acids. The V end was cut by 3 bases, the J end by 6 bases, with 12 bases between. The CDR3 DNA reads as TGTGCCAGCAGTGATCGGGGGCTAAGTCAGCCCCAGCATTTT. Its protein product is CASSDRGLSQPQHF.

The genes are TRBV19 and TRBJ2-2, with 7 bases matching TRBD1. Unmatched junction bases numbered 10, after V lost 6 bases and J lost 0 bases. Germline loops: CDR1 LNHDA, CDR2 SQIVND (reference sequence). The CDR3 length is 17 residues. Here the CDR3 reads CASRRTGATTNTGELFF. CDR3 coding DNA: TGTGCCAGTAGGAGAACAGGGGCTACCACGAACACCGGGGAGCTGTTTTTT.

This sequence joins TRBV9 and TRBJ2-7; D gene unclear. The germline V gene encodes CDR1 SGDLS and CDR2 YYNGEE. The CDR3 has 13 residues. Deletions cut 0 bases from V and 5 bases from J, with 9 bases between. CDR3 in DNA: TGTGCCAGCAGCGTAGGTTTCATGGACGAGCAGTACTTC. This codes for CASSVGFMDEQYF.

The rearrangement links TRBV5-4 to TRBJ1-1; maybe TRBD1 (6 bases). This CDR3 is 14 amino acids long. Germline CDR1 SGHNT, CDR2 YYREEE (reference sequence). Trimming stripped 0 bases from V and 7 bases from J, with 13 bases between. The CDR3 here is CASSLGQGLGEAFF. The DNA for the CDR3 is TGTGCCAGCAGCTTGGGTCAGGGGCTGGGTGAAGCTTTCTTT.

As DNA, the CDR3 is TGTGCCACCAGCAGAGACGATCAGCCCCAGCATTTT. It is translated as CATSRDDQPQHF. The chain carries TRBV15 and TRBJ1-5; D gene uncertain. Germline values: CDR1 LNHNV, CDR2 YYDKDF (reference sequence). V shed 0 bases and J shed 5 bases, with 2 bases lying between them. CDR3 length: 12 amino acids.

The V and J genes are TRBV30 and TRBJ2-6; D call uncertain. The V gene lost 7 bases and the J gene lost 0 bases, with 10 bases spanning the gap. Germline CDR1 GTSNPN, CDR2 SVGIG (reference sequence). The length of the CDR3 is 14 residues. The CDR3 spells CASPSPSGANVLTF. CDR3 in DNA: TGTGCCTCCCCGAGTCCCTCTGGGGCCAACGTCCTGACTTTC.

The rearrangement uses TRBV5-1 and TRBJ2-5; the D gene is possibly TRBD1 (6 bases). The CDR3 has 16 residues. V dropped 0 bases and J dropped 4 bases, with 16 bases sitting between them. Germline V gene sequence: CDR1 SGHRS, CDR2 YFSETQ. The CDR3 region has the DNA TGCGCCAGCAGCTTGGAGGACAGCCAGGTAGGAGAGACCCAGTACTTC. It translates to CASSLEDSQVGETQYF.

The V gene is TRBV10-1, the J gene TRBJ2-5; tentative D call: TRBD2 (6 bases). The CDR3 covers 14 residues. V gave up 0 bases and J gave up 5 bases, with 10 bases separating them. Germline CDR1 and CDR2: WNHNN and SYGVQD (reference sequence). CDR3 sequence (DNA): TGCGCCAGCAGTGAGTCGCCTAGCGTGGAGACCCAGTACTTC. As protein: CASSESPSVETQYF.

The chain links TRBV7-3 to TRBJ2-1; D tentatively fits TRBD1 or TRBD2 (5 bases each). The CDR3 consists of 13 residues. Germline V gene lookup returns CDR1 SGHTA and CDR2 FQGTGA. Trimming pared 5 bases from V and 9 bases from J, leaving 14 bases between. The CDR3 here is CASSTQGGGEQFF. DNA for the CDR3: TGTGCCAGCAGCACCCAGGGTGGGGGTGAGCAGTTCTTC.

In nucleotides, the CDR3 is TGTGCCAGCAGCCTGGTCGGGACAGCCACAGATACGCAGTATTTT. Protein product: CASSLVGTATDTQYF. The chain links TRBV5-6 to TRBJ2-3; 7 nucleotides line up with TRBD1. This CDR3 region has 15 residues. Germline CDR1 is SGHDT and CDR2 is YYEEEE. J gave up 2 bases and V 4 bases, and 7 bases lay outside the gene matches.

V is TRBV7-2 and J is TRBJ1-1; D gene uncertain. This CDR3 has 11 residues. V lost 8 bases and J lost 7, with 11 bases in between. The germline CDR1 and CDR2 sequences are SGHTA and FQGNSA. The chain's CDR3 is CASSLENEAFF. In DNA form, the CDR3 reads TGTGCCAGCTCCTTAGAAAATGAAGCTTTCTTT.

CDR3 sequence: CASSLRLEDGELFF. The CDR3 bases are TGTGCCAGCTCACTACGACTAGAGGACGGGGAGCTGTTTTTT. The chain recombines TRBV18 with TRBJ2-2, with D perhaps TRBD2 (6 bases). The germline CDR1 and CDR2 sequences are KGHSH and LQKENI. The CDR3 runs 14 residues. The germline V and J ends were trimmed by 4 bases and 7 bases, with 13 bases remaining between them.

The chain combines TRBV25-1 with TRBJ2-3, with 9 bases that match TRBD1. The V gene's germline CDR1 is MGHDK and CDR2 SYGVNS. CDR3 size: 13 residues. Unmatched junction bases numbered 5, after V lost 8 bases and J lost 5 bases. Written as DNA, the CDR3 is TGTGCCAGCGCTGGGACAGGGAAAGATACGCAGTATTTT. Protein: CASAGTGKDTQYF.

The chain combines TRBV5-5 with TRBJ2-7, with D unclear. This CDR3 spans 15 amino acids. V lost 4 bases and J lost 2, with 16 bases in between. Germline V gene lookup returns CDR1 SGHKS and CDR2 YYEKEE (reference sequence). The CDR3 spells CASSHAPERAYEQYF. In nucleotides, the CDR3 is TGTGCCAGCAGCCACGCTCCTGAACGGGCCTACGAGCAGTACTTC.

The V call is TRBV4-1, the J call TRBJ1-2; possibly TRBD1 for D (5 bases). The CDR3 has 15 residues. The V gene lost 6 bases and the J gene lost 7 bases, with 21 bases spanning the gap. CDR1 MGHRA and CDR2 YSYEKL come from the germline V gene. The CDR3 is CASRRTQDFIGGYTF. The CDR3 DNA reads TGCGCCAGCAGGCGAACACAGGATTTTATTGGTGGCTACACCTTC.

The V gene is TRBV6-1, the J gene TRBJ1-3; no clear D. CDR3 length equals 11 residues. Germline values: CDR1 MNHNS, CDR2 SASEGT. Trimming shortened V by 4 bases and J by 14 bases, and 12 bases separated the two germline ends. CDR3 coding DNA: TGTGCCAGCAGTGCCCGCGGTGGGCTATATTTT. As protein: CASSARGGLYF.

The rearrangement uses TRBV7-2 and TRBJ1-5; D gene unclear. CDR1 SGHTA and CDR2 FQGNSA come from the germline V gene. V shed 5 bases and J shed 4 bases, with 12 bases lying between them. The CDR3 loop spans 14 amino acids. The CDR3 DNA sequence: TGTGCCAGCAGCCACCGGGAGTCTAATCAGCCCCAGCATTTT. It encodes CASSHRESNQPQHF.